This passage covers 23 T cell receptor beta chains from one sample sequenced in a study of blood T cell repertoires in COVID-19. TCRdb keeps only in-frame clones here, not all; method: immunoSEQ multiplex PCR. The sample records approximately 300,000 clones, under 85% being singletons. Material for sequencing was peripheral blood. These TCRs come from a human donor with COVID-19, enrolled during active disease. The donor label of this sample is uncertain.

The chain has TRBV11-2 and TRBJ1-1; D is ambiguous. The CDR3 is 14 residues long. Per germline, CDR1 SGHAT and CDR2 FQNNGV. V lost 6 bases and J lost 6, with 17 bases in between. The CDR3 DNA reads as TGTGCCAGCAGTCTATCGGGGTTGGGATCTGAAGCTTTCTTT. Translated: CASSLSGLGSEAFF.

This chain links TRBV28 with TRBJ2-5, with TRBD2 matching over 7 bases. J gave up 7 bases and V 3 bases, and 8 bases lay outside the gene matches. Germline assignment: CDR1 MDHEN and CDR2 SYDVKM. CDR3 length equals 14 residues. The CDR3 reads CASSLDAGEGTQYF. CDR3 nucleotide sequence: TGTGCCAGCAGTTTGGATGCGGGGGAAGGGACCCAGTACTTC.

The chain has TRBV11-1 and TRBJ2-5, with 7 bases fitting TRBD2. There are 16 residues in the CDR3. Germline assignment: CDR1 SGHAT and CDR2 FQDESV (reference sequence). V was pared by 4 bases and J by 2 bases, with 10 bases of the junction left unmatched. The CDR3 protein is CASSSRESGVQETQYF. Written as DNA, the CDR3 is TGTGCCAGCAGCTCCCGGGAGAGCGGGGTTCAAGAGACCCAGTACTTC.

The chain employs TRBV27 and TRBJ2-3; maybe TRBD2 (6 bases). This CDR3 has 15 amino acids. The ends were cut back, 1 base at V and 2 bases at J, with 10 bases in the middle. Germline V CDR1 and CDR2: MNHEY, SMNVEV (reference sequence). The DNA of the CDR3 is TGTGCCAGCAGTTTATGGGCGGGGCCCACAGATACGCAGTATTTT. As protein: CASSLWAGPTDTQYF.

The gene calls are TRBV7-3 and TRBJ2-5, with unresolved D. The CDR3 contains 13 residues. Deletions cut 5 bases from V and 1 base from J, with 8 bases between. Germline V gene lookup returns CDR1 SGHTA and CDR2 FQGTGA. The CDR3 loop reads CASSVSPQETQYF. Here the CDR3 DNA reads TGTGCCAGCAGCGTCTCTCCCCAAGAGACCCAGTACTTC. The variable domain in full, with the rest retrieved from reference TRBV7-3 and TRBJ2-5, is GAGVSQTPSNKVTEKGKYVELRCDPISGHTALYWYRQSLGQGPEFLIYFQGTGAADDSGLPNDRFFAVRPEGSVSTLKIQRTERGDSAVYLCASSVSPQETQYFGPGTRLLVL.

The V call is TRBV19, the J call TRBJ1-5, with 10 bases fitting TRBD1. Trimming removed 6 bases from V and 5 bases from J; junction bases left unmatched: 7. This CDR3 contains 15 residues. CDR1 and CDR2 (germline): LNHDA, SQIVND (reference sequence). CDR3 nucleotide sequence: TGTGCCAGTAGACCACCCGACAGGGGGCATCAGCCCCAGCATTTT. It is translated as CASRPPDRGHQPQHF. The full variable domain, with the rest looked up from reference TRBV19 and TRBJ1-5, is DGGITQSPKYLFRKEGQNVTLSCEQNLNHDAMYWYRQDPGQGLRLIYYSQIVNDFQKGDIAEGYSVSREKKESFPLTVTSAQKNPTAFYLCASRPPDRGHQPQHFGDGTRLSIL.

The chain links TRBV28 to TRBJ1-4; D may be TRBD1 (6 bases). V dropped 6 bases and J dropped 0 bases, with 11 bases sitting between them. The length of the CDR3 is 15 residues. CDR1 MDHEN and CDR2 SYDVKM come from the germline V gene. CDR3 nucleotides: TGTGCCAGCAGATTAGACAGGTCAACTAATGAAAAACTGTTTTTT. This gives the protein CASRLDRSTNEKLFF.

The V gene is TRBV28, the J gene TRBJ1-2; D remains unclear. Looked up from germline, CDR1 is MDHEN and CDR2 is SYDVKM. CDR3 length equals 14 residues. V was cut by 6 bases and J by 4 bases, with 15 bases left in between. The CDR3 coding sequence is TGTGCCAGCAGCCCTCAGATGGAGGGCTATGGCTACACCTTC. Translation: CASSPQMEGYGYTF.

The V call is TRBV2, the J call TRBJ2-5; 9 bases line up with TRBD2. J lost 4 bases, V lost 4 bases, and 7 bases had no gene match. CDR3 length equals 15 residues. Germline CDR1 and CDR2: SNHLY and FYNNEI. The CDR3 nucleotides are TGTGCCAGCAGTGTAGGTAGCGGGAGCCCAGAGACCCAGTACTTC. Translated, it gives CASSVGSGSPETQYF.

This CDR3 is CASSSSLVGSSGNTIYF. In DNA, the CDR3 is TGTGCCAGCAGCTCCTCGTTAGTCGGGAGCTCTGGAAACACCATATATTTT. The rearrangement joins TRBV7-2 to TRBJ1-3; D remains unclear. Germline V gene data show CDR1 as SGHTA and CDR2 as FQGNSA. This CDR3 has 17 residues. The germline V and J ends were trimmed by 4 bases and 0 bases, with 16 bases remaining between them.

V gene TRBV19 combines with J gene TRBJ1-1; 7 bases map to TRBD1. The CDR3 is made up of 15 amino acids. Per germline, CDR1 LNHDA and CDR2 SQIVND (reference sequence). Germline trimming cut 6 bases from V and 2 bases from J; bases unmatched to any gene: 9. The CDR3 DNA sequence: TGTGCCAGTAGGGGTACCCGGACAGGCAACACTGAAGCTTTCTTT. This sequence encodes CASRGTRTGNTEAFF.

A few counts support this clone. This chain links TRBV6-6 with TRBJ1-1; weak D call: TRBD1 (6 bases). The CDR3 consists of 13 residues. The germline CDR1 and CDR2 sequences are MNHNY and SVGAGI (reference sequence). Trimming removed 6 bases at V and 8 bases at J, with 16 bases between. The CDR3 reads CASRDTGSPEAFF. The DNA of the CDR3 is TGTGCCAGCAGAGACACAGGGTCGCCCGAAGCTTTCTTT.

The rearrangement joins TRBV2 to TRBJ1-2; D is ambiguous. This CDR3 spans 15 amino acids. Germline lookup yields CDR1 SNHLY and CDR2 FYNNEI. The V gene lost 4 bases and the J gene lost 3 bases, with 15 bases spanning the gap. The CDR3: CASSGTGRSDYGYTF. CDR3 nucleotides: TGTGCCAGCAGTGGAACTGGTCGCTCCGACTATGGCTACACCTTC.

The rearrangement uses TRBV15 and TRBJ1-3; D not resolved. The CDR3 loop spans 17 amino acids. The V and J ends lost 0 bases and 0 bases respectively, with 12 bases between them. CDR1 is LNHNV, CDR2 YYDKDF, per germline (reference sequence). In DNA, the CDR3 is TGTGCCACCAGCAGAGATCGAACCCGCTACTCTGGAAACACCATATATTTT. It is translated as CATSRDRTRYSGNTIYF. The full variable domain, with the rest looked up from reference TRBV15 and TRBJ1-3, is DAMVIQNPRYQVTQFGKPVTLSCSQTLNHNVMYWYQQKSSQAPKLLFHYYDKDFNNEADTPDNFQSRRPNTSFCFLDIRSPGLGDTAMYLCATSRDRTRYSGNTIYFGEGSWLTVV.

The rearrangement joins TRBV7-2 to TRBJ2-5; 11 positions match TRBD2. CDR3 length equals 14 residues. The V gene's germline CDR1 is SGHTA and CDR2 FQGNSA. The trim removed 4 bases at V and 5 bases at J, leaving 3 bases unmatched. The CDR3 DNA reads TGTGCCAGCAGCTCTAGCGGGAGGCCGGAGACCCAGTACTTC. It encodes CASSSSGRPETQYF.

This clone was seen repeatedly, ten times or more. This chain joins TRBV27 and TRBJ2-7, with D unclear. Trimming shortened V by 3 bases and J by 5 bases, and 17 bases separated the two germline ends. CDR1 and CDR2 from the germline V gene are MNHEY and SMNVEV (reference sequence). This CDR3 is 15 amino acids long. The CDR3 reads CASSLSRQLPHEQYF. The CDR3 DNA reads as TGTGCCAGCAGTTTGTCGCGGCAGCTTCCCCACGAGCAGTACTTC.

The chain employs TRBV5-6 and TRBJ1-2; tentative D call: TRBD1 (6 bases). The V end was cut by 4 bases, the J end by 7 bases, with 14 bases between. CDR3 size: 13 residues. Germline V CDR1 and CDR2: SGHDT, YYEEEE. CDR3 in DNA: TGTGCCAGCAGCCTAGGGGGGGTTGCTGGCTACACCTTC. Translated: CASSLGGVAGYTF. Together with reference TRBV5-6 and TRBJ1-2, the CDR3 gives the full variable domain: DAGVTQSPTHLIKTRGQQVTLRCSPKSGHDTVSWYQQALGQGPQFIFQYYEEEERQRGNFPDRFSGHQFPNYSSELNVNALLLGDSALYLCASSLGGVAGYTFGSGTRLTVV.

The J gene is TRBJ2-7, the V gene TRBV5-1; 11 nucleotides match TRBD2. This CDR3 spans 15 amino acids. V was clipped by 5 bases and J by 2 bases; unmatched bases: 6. Germline CDR1 SGHRS, CDR2 YFSETQ. CDR3 bases: TGCGCCAGCAGTCCACAGACTAGCGGGACCTACGAGCAGTACTTC. Translated: CASSPQTSGTYEQYF.

DNA for the CDR3: TGTGCCAGCAGTCCTATGCACGGGACAGGCAACACCGGGGAGCTGTTTTTT. It is translated as CASSPMHGTGNTGELFF. The chain uses TRBV28 and TRBJ2-2; 8 nucleotides align to TRBD1. This CDR3 spans 17 amino acids. Germline-derived CDR1 and CDR2 are MDHEN and SYDVKM. Trimming at V came to 5 bases and at J to 2 bases, leaving 10 bases not matched to a gene.

The chain has TRBV29-1 and TRBJ1-4, with TRBD1 matching 7 bases. The CDR3 has 15 amino acids. V gave up 0 bases and J gave up 5 bases; unmatched junction bases: 6. CDR1 is SQVTM, CDR2 ANQGSEA, per germline. The CDR3 here is CSVEDRGTENEKLFF. The CDR3 DNA reads TGCAGCGTTGAAGATCGAGGGACAGAAAATGAAAAACTGTTTTTT.

The chain joins TRBV28 to TRBJ1-5; TRBD1 is a possible D gene (5 bases). Trimming took off 9 bases at V and 3 bases at J, with 15 bases between the two ends. The CDR3 is made up of 14 amino acids. Per germline, CDR1 MDHEN and CDR2 SYDVKM. CDR3 region: CASLLSRVNQPQHF. CDR3 in DNA: TGTGCCAGTTTGTTAAGCAGGGTCAATCAGCCCCAGCATTTT.

The chain carries TRBV30 and TRBJ2-7, with 9 bases matching TRBD2. This CDR3 comprises 14 residues. CDR1 GTSNPN and CDR2 SVGIG come from the germline V gene (reference sequence). V was pared by 0 bases and J by 6 bases, with 6 bases of the junction left unmatched. The CDR3 bases are TGTGCCTGGAGTGTAGTCCTAGCGGGATCCGAGCAGTACTTC. This encodes CAWSVVLAGSEQYF.

The chain carries TRBV7-3 and TRBJ1-1; perhaps TRBD1 as D (5 bases). Per the germline V gene, CDR1 is SGHTA and CDR2 is FQGTGA. This CDR3 has 15 amino acids. Trimming cost V 5 bases and J 3 bases, with 16 bases left between them. The CDR3 loop is CASSPGGGEDTEAFF. In nucleotides, the CDR3 is TGTGCCAGCAGCCCTGGGGGAGGAGAGGACACTGAAGCTTTCTTT.